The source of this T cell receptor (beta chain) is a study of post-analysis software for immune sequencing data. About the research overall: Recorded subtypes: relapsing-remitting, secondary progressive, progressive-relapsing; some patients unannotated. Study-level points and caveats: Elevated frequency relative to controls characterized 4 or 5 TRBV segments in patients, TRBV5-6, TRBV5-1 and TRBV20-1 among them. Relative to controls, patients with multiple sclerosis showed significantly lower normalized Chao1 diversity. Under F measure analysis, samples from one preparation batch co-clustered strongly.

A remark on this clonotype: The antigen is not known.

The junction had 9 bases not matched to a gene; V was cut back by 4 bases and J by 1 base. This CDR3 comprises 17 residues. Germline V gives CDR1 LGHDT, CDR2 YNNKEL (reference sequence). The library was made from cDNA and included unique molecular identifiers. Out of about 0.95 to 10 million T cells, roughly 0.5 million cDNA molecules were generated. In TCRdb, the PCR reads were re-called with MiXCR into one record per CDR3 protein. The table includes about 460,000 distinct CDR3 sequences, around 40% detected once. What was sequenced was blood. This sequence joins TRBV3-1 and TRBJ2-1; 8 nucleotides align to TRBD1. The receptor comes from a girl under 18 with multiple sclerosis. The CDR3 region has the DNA TGTGCCAGCAGCCCTCTCTGGACAGGGAGGTCCTACAATGAGCAGTTCTTC. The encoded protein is CASSPLWTGRSYNEQFF.